The 13 T cell receptor beta chains below all came from one sample that was sequenced in a study of CD8 T cells in Susac syndrome (dated by TCRdb to between 2018 and 2021). The method was the immunoSEQ multiplex PCR assay. RNA was extracted using the RNeasy kit, and roughly 0.5 to 1 ug of the RNA was reverse transcribed with random hexamers. Through fastp at Q25 and MiXCR, TCRdb rebuilt clones from the public reads, retaining in-frame beta chains. Rows merge per CDR3 protein into single entries with the most common DNA and genes. The sample table records about 200,000 distinct CDR3 sequences; roughly 95% of these occur just once. The ten largest clones represent roughly 0.088% of the sample. Sequencing was carried out using CD4+ T cells from PBMCs. These receptors all stem from a human donor with multiple sclerosis.

This sequence joins TRBV25-1 and TRBJ2-7; no reliable D call. Germline V gene lookup returns CDR1 MGHDK and CDR2 SYGVNS. The V end lost 1 base, the J end lost 5 bases, and 12 bases lay between the germline ends. CDR3 length equals 14 residues. The CDR3 nucleotides are TGTGCCAGCAGTGAATCCCTGGGTTGGGACGAGCAGTACTTC. Encoded protein: CASSESLGWDEQYF.

This chain connects TRBV6-1 to TRBJ2-7; D possibly corresponds to TRBD1 (9 bases). The V gene's germline CDR1 is MNHNS and CDR2 SASEGT. The V and J ends lost 7 bases and 3 bases respectively, with 28 bases between them. The CDR3 has 18 residues. CDR3 DNA: TGTGCCAGCAAACCCGGGGGGGACAGGGTAGGCGGGGACTACGAGCAGTACTTC. It is translated as CASKPGGDRVGGDYEQYF.

Here the CDR3 DNA reads TGTGCCAGCTCGACAGGGGGCTCCTACAATGAGCAGTTCTTC. Translated, it gives CASSTGGSYNEQFF. This chain uses TRBV7-3 with TRBJ2-1; 9 nucleotides line up with TRBD1. The J segment lost 0 bases and the V segment lost 8 bases, leaving 2 bases of the junction unmatched. The V gene's germline CDR1 is SGHTA and CDR2 FQGTGA. The CDR3 spans 14 residues.

The sample holds one count of this clonotype. The chain links TRBV11-1 to TRBJ2-5; D might be TRBD1 or TRBD2, each matching 5 bases. This CDR3 spans 17 amino acids. The V gene lost 5 bases and the J gene lost 5 bases, with 24 bases spanning the gap. From germline, CDR1 is SGHAT and CDR2 FQDESV (reference sequence). CDR3 in DNA: TGTGCCAGCAGCCTTCGATTGGACCCAACCTGGGGGGAGACCCAGTACTTC. Protein product: CASSLRLDPTWGETQYF.

The chain recombines TRBV24-1 with TRBJ2-5, with TRBD2 identical over 8 bases. V lost 6 bases to trimming and J lost 4 bases; unmatched junction nucleotides: 9. This CDR3 comprises 15 residues. Germline V CDR1 and CDR2: KGHDR, SFDVKD. The CDR3 protein is CATSLSGAGGETQYF. In DNA form, the CDR3 reads TGTGCCACCAGTCTGTCCGGGGCGGGAGGAGAGACCCAGTACTTC.

The rearrangement uses TRBV20-1 and TRBJ2-7; D is perhaps TRBD1 (5 bases). CDR3 size: 12 residues. Germline CDR1 reads DFQATT; CDR2 reads SNEGSKA (reference sequence). Trimming took 6 bases from V and 6 from J, leaving 15 bases between them. The CDR3, as DNA: TGCAGTGCCGCAGGGAATAGTGCCGAGCAGTACTTC. Translating it yields CSAAGNSAEQYF.

The table lists this clonotype with a count of one. The rearrangement joins TRBV18 to TRBJ2-1; TRBD2 might be the D (5 bases). In germline, CDR1 is KGHSH, CDR2 LQKENI. V was cut by 5 bases and J by 12 bases, with 11 bases left in between. The CDR3 spans 11 residues. DNA of the CDR3: TGTGCCAGCTCATCCGGGGTGCGGCAGTTCTTC. Its translation is CASSSGVRQFF.

The chain has TRBV29-1 and TRBJ2-1, with D hard to call. V was clipped by 5 bases and J by 5 bases, with 13 bases between them. In germline, CDR1 is SQVTM, CDR2 ANQGSEA. This CDR3 is built from 13 residues. The CDR3 nucleotides are TGCAGCGTTAGAAGGGCCTTTAACAATGAGCAGTTCTTC. Protein sequence: CSVRRAFNNEQFF.

This chain links TRBV20-1 with TRBJ2-1; possibly TRBD2 for D (5 bases). V lost 2 bases and J 9 bases, leaving 20 bases between the germline ends. CDR1 DFQATT and CDR2 SNEGSKA come from the germline V gene (reference sequence). The CDR3 is made up of 15 amino acids. CDR3 loop: CSARSGLAGFAEQFF. For the CDR3, the DNA is TGCAGTGCTAGAAGTGGACTCGCTGGTTTTGCTGAGCAGTTCTTC.

The CDR3 region has the DNA TGCGCCAGCAGCGGTGTGGGATCGGCCAAAAACATTCAGTACTTC. It translates to CASSGVGSAKNIQYF. The rearrangement joins TRBV4-1 to TRBJ2-4; D gene uncertain. CDR1 and CDR2 from the germline V gene are MGHRA and YSYEKL. The germline V and J ends were trimmed by 5 bases and 1 base, with 12 bases remaining between them. This CDR3 region has 15 residues.

This chain connects TRBV20-1 to TRBJ1-4; TRBD1 might be the D (5 bases). The length of the CDR3 is 14 residues. Germline CDR1 is DFQATT and CDR2 is SNEGSKA (reference sequence). V gave up 5 bases and J gave up 5 bases, with 15 bases separating them. The CDR3 reads CSAPLPGANEKLFF. CDR3 nucleotide sequence: TGCAGTGCTCCTTTACCCGGGGCAAATGAAAAACTGTTTTTT.

This clonotype has a single count. V usage is TRBV15 and J usage is TRBJ1-1, with D uncertain. Germline CDR1 and CDR2: LNHNV and YYDKDF (reference sequence). There are 15 residues in the CDR3. The V end lost 3 bases, the J end lost 1 base, and 12 bases lay between the germline ends. The chain's CDR3 is CATSSPSTGNTEAFF. The DNA for the CDR3 is TGTGCCACCAGCAGTCCTTCTACGGGGAACACTGAAGCTTTCTTT.

The chain uses TRBV24-1 and TRBJ1-2, with D unresolved. V shed 2 bases and J shed 4 bases, with 7 bases lying between them. Germline V CDR1 and CDR2: KGHDR, SFDVKD. The CDR3 consists of 13 residues. CDR3 bases: TGTGCCACCAGTGATTCGGGGTCCTATGGCTACACCTTC. It encodes CATSDSGSYGYTF.